This paragraph reports one T cell receptor beta chain. Here immunoSEQ multiplex PCR was the method, and the copy in TCRdb shows in-frame clones only, minus some. The data hold roughly 560,000 clones, with around 78% observed a single time. This specimen belongs to a study of shared T cell receptors in the human thymus. Trimming cost V 2 bases and J 5 bases, with 15 bases left between them. The CDR3 is 15 amino acids. From germline, CDR1 is SGHVS and CDR2 FNYEAQ. These same data were also listed under a study on human thymus T cells.

This clonotype was obtained from a boy in the first two years of life with a congenital heart defect. Sequenced sample: thymocytes. The chain has TRBV7-6 and TRBJ1-1; no clear D. The DNA of the CDR3 is TGTGCCAGCAGCTTAAGTCGGGCCCGGACTACTGAAGCTTTCTTT. Protein: CASSLSRARTTEAFF.